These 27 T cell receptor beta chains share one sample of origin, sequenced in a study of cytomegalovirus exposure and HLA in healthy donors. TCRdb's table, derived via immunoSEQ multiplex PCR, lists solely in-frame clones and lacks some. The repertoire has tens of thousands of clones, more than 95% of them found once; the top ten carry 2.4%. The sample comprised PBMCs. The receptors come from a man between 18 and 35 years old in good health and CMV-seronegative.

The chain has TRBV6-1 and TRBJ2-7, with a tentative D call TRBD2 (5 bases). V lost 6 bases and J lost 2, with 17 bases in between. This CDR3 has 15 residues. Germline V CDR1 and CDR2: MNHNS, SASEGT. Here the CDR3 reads CASSLYDRGAYEQYF. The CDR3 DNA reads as TGTGCCAGCAGCCTCTATGACCGGGGAGCCTACGAGCAGTACTTC.

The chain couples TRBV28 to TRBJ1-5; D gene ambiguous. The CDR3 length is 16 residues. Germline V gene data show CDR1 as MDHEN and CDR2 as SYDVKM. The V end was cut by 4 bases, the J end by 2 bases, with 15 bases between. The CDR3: CASSSGARGGNQPQHF. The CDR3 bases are TGTGCCAGCAGTTCCGGAGCTCGAGGAGGCAATCAGCCCCAGCATTTT.

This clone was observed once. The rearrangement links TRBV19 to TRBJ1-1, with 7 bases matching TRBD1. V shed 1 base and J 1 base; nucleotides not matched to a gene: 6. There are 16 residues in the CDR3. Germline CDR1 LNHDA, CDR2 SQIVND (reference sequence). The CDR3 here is CASSIVNRGRNTEAFF. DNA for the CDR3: TGTGCCAGTAGTATAGTAAACAGGGGCCGGAACACTGAAGCTTTCTTT.

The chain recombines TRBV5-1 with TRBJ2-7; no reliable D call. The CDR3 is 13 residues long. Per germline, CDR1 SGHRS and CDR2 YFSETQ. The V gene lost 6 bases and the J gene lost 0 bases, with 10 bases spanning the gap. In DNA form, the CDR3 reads TGCGCCAGCACGGCTCCTAGCTCCTACGAGCAGTACTTC. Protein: CASTAPSSYEQYF.

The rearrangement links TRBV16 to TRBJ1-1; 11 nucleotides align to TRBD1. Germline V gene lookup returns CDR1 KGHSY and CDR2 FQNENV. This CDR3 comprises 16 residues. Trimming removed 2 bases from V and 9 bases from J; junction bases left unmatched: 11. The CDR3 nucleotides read TGTGCCAGCAGCCAAATTGACTCCGGGACAGGGGGTAAAGCTTTCTTT. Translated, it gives CASSQIDSGTGGKAFF. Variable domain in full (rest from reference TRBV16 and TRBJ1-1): GEEVAQTPKHLVRGEGQKAKLYCAPIKGHSYVFWYQQVLKNEFKFLISFQNENVFDETGMPKERFSAKCLPNSPCSLEIQATKLEDSAVYFCASSQIDSGTGGKAFFGQGTRLTVV.

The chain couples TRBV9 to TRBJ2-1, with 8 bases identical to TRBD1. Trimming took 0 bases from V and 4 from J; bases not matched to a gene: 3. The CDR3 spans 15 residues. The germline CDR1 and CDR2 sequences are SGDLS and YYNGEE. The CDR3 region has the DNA TGTGCCAGCAGCGTAGATCAGGGGGCTTACAATGAGCAGTTCTTC. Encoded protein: CASSVDQGAYNEQFF. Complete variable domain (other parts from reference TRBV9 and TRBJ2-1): DSGVTQTPKHLITATGQRVTLRCSPRSGDLSVYWYQQSLDQGLQFLIQYYNGEERAKGNILERFSAQQFPDLHSELNLSSLELGDSALYFCASSVDQGAYNEQFFGPGTRLTVL.

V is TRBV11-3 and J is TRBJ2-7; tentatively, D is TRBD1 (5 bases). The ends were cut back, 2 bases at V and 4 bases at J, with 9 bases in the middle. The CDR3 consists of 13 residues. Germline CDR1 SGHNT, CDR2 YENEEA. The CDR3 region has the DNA TGTGCCAGCAGCTTAAGACAGCGTTACGAGCAGTACTTC. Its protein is CASSLRQRYEQYF.

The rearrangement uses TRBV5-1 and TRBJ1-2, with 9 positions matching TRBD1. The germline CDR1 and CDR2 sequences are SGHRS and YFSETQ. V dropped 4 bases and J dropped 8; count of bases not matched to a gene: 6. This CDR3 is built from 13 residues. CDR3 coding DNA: TGCGCCAGCAGCCGGGGACAGGGTTACGGCTACACCTTC. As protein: CASSRGQGYGYTF.

DNA for the CDR3: TGCGCCAGCAGTGAGAGGACAGGGAATGCCGAGCAGTACTTC. This gives the protein CASSERTGNAEQYF. The chain uses TRBV10-2 and TRBJ2-7; 8 bases match TRBD1. V was clipped by 2 bases and J by 6 bases; unmatched bases: 6. This CDR3 has 14 residues. In germline, CDR1 is WSHSY, CDR2 SAAADI.

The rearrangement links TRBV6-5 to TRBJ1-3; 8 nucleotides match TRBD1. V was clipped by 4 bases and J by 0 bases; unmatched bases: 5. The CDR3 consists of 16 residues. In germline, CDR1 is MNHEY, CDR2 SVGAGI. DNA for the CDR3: TGTGCCAGCAGTTCACATGGACAGGGCTCTGGAAACACCATATATTTT. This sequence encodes CASSSHGQGSGNTIYF.

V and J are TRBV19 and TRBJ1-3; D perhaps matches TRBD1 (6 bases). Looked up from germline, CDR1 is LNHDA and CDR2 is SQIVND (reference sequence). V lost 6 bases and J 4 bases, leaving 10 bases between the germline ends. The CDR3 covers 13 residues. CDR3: CASSSGTGNTIYF. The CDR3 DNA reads TGTGCCAGTAGCTCCGGGACAGGAAACACCATATATTTT.

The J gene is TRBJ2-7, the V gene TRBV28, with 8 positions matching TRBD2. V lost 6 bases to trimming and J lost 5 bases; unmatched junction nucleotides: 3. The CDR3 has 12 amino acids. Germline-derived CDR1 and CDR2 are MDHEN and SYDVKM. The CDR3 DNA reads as TGTGCCAGCAGCCGGACTAGCCACGAGCAGTACTTC. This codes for CASSRTSHEQYF. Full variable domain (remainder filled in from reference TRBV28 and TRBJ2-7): DVKVTQSSRYLVKRTGEKVFLECVQDMDHENMFWYRQDPGLGLRLIYFSYDVKMKEKGDIPEGYSVSREKKERFSLILESASTNQTSMYLCASSRTSHEQYFGPGTRLTVT.

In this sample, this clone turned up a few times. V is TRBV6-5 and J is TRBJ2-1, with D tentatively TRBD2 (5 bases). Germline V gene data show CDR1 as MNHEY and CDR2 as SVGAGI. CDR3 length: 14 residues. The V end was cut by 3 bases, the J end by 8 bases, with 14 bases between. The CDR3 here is CASSYGLSSDEQFF. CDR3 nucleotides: TGTGCCAGCAGTTATGGACTCTCCTCTGATGAGCAGTTCTTC.

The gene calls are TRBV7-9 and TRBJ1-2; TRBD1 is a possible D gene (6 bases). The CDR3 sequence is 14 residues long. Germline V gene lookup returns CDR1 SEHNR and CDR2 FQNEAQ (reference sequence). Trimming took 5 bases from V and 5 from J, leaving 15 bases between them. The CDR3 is CASSLDRTEYGYTF. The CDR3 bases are TGTGCCAGCAGCCTCGACAGGACCGAATATGGCTACACCTTC.

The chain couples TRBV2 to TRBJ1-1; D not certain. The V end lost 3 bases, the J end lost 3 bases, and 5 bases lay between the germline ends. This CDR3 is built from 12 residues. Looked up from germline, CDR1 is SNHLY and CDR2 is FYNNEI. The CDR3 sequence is CASSDGDTEAFF. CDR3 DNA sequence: TGTGCCAGCAGTGACGGGGACACTGAAGCTTTCTTT.

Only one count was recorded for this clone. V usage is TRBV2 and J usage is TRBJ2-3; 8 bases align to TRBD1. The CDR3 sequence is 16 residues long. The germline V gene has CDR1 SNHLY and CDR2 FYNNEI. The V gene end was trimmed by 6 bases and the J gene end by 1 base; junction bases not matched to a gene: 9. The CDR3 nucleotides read TGTGCCAGCAGCATAGACAGGGGAAGAGGCACAGATACGCAGTATTTT. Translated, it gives CASSIDRGRGTDTQYF.

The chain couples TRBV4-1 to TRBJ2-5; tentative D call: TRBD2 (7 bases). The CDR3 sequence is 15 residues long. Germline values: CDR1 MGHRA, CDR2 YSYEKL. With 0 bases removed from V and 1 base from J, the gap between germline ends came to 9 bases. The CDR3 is CASSQDRGAQETQYF. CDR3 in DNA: TGCGCCAGCAGCCAAGACCGGGGGGCCCAAGAGACCCAGTACTTC.

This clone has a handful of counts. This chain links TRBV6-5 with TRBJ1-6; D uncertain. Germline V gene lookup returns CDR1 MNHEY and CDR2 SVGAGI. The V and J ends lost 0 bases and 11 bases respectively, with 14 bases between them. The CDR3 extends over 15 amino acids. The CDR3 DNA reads TGTGCCAGCAGTTACTCGGCAGGTCAGCTTGCACCCCTCCACTTT. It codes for CASSYSAGQLAPLHF.

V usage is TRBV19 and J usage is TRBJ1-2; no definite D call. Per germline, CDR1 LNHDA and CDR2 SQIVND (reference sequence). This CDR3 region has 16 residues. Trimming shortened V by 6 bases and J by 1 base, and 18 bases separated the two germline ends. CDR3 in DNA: TGTGCCAGTAGCCCGTCCGCCGTCCAACTTAACTATGGCTACACCTTC. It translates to CASSPSAVQLNYGYTF.

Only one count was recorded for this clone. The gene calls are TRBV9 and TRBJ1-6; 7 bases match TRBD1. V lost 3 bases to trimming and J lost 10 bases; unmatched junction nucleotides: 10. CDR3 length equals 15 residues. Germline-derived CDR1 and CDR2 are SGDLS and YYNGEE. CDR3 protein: CASSAGDSSESPLHF. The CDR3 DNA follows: TGTGCCAGCAGCGCTGGGGACAGTTCGGAATCACCCCTCCACTTT. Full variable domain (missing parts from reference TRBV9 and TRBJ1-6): DSGVTQTPKHLITATGQRVTLRCSPRSGDLSVYWYQQSLDQGLQFLIQYYNGEERAKGNILERFSAQQFPDLHSELNLSSLELGDSALYFCASSAGDSSESPLHFGNGTRLTVT.

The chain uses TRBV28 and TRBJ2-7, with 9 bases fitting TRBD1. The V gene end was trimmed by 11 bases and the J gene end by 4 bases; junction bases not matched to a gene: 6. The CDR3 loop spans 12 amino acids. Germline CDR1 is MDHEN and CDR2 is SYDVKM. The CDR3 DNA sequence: TGTGCCGTGCTGGACAGGGGTTACGAGCAGTACTTC. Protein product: CAVLDRGYEQYF.

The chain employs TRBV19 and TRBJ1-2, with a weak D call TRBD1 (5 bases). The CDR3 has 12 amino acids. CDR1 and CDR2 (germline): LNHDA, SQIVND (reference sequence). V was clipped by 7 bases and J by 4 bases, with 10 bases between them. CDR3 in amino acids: CASNDSGYGYTF. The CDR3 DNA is TGTGCCAGTAATGACAGTGGCTATGGCTACACCTTC.

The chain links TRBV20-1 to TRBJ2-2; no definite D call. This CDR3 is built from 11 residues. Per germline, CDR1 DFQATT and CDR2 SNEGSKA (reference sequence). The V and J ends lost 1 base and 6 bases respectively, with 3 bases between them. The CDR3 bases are TGCAGTGCTAGAGGAGCCGGGGAGCTGTTTTTT. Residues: CSARGAGELFF.

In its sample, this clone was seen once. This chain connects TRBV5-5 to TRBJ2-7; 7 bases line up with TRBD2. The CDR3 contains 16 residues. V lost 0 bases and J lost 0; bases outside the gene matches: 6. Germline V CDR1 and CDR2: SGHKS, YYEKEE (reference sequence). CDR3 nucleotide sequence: TGTGCCAGCAGCTTGGGCGCTAGCGGTAACTCCTACGAGCAGTACTTC. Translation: CASSLGASGNSYEQYF.

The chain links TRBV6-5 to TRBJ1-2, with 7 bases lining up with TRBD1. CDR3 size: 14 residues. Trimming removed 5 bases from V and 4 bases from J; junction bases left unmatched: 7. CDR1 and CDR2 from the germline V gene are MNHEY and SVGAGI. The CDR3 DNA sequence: TGTGCCAGCAGTGATGGACAGGAGAGCTATGGCTACACCTTC. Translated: CASSDGQESYGYTF.

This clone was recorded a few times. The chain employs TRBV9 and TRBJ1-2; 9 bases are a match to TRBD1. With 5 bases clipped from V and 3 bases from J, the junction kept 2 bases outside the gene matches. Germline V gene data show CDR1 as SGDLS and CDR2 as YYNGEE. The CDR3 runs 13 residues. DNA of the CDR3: TGTGCCAGCAGGGGACAGGGCGACTATGGCTACACCTTC. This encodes CASRGQGDYGYTF.

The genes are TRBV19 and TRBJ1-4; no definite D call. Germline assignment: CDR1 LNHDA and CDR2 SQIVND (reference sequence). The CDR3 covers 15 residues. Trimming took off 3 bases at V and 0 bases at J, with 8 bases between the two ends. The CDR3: CASSIAGATNEKLFF. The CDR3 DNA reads TGTGCCAGTAGTATCGCCGGAGCAACTAATGAAAAACTGTTTTTT.